This T cell receptor (beta chain) was captured by sequencing in a study of radiotherapy plus CTLA-4 blockade in lung cancer. TCRdb's copy holds only in-frame clones and misses some; the assay was immunoSEQ multiplex PCR. Here the sample spans tens of thousands of clones, around 80% being singletons. V lost 2 bases, J lost 0 bases, and 13 bases lay in between. CDR3 length: 16 amino acids. The germline V gene encodes CDR1 GTSNPN and CDR2 SVGIG (reference sequence). The chain couples TRBV30 to TRBJ1-4, with D unclear. The sequenced sample was peripheral blood, obtained from a patient treated with radiotherapy plus ipilimumab. The TCR sequence derives from a human donor with non-small cell lung cancer who had a complete response to radiotherapy plus ipilimumab. CDR3 protein: CAWSRKGFSTNEKLFF. The CDR3 region has the DNA TGTGCCTGGAGTAGAAAAGGGTTTTCAACTAATGAAAAACTGTTTTTT.